The sequence of this T cell receptor beta chain was determined in a study of response to subunit inactivated influenza vaccine. TCRdb reanalysed the RT-PCR reads using MiXCR and keeps one entry per CDR3 protein. The data contain 540,000 or so distinct CDR3 sequences, 10% to 15% of them singletons. Study outcomes and limitations: After each seasonal influenza vaccination, few new T cells are recruited, the authors suggested.

Germline CDR1 reads MNHNS; CDR2 reads SASEGT. Trimming cost V 6 bases and J 7 bases, with 12 bases left between them. The CDR3 totals 12 residues. Concerning this clonotype itself: Its antigen is not identified.

This receptor was identified in a man in his fifties or sixties who received an inactivated influenza vaccine. The chain joins TRBV6-1 to TRBJ2-5, with D possibly being TRBD2 (6 bases). The input for sequencing was PBMCs from blood, taken about 40 days after vaccination. CDR3 sequence: CASSIPGGTQYF. In DNA form, the CDR3 reads TGTGCCAGCAGCATCCCCGGGGGGACCCAGTACTTC.